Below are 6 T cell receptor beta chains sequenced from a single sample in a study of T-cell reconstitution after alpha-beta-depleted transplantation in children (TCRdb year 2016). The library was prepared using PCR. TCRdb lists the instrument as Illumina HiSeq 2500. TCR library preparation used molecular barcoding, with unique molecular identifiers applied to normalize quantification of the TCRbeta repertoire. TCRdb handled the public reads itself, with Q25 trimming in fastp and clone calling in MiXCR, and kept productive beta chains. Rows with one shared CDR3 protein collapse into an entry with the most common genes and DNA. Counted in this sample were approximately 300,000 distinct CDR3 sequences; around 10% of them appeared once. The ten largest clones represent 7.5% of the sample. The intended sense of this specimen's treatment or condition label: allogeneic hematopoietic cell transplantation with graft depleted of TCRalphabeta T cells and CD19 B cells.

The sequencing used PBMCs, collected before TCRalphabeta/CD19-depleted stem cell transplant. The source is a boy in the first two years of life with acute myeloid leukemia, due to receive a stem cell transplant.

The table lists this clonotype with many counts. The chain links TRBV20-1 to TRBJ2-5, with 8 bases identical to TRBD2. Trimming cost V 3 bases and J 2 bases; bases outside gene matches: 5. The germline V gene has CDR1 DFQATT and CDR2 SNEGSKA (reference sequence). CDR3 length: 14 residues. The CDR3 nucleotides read TGCAGTGCTAGTCCAGCGGGAGTACAAGAGACCCAGTACTTC. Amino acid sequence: CSASPAGVQETQYF.

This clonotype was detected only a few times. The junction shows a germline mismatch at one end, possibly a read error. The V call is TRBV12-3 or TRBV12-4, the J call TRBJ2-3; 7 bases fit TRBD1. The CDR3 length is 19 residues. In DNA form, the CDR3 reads TGTGCCTGCAGTTTCGGGCAACTGACAGGGCGGGCCCGCACAGATACGCAGTATTTT. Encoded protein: CACSFGQLTGRARTDTQYF.

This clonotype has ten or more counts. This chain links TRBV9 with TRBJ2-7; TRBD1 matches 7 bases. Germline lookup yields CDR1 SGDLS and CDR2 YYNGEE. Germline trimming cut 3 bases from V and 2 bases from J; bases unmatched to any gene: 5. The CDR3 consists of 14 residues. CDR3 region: CASSDGQATYEQYF. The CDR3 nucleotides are TGTGCCAGCAGCGATGGACAGGCTACCTACGAGCAGTACTTC.

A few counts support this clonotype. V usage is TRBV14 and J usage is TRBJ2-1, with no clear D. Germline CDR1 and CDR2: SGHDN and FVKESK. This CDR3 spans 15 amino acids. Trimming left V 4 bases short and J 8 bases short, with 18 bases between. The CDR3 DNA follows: TGTGCCAGCAGCCCCCCTCCAGGTAATTTGGATGAGCAGTTCTTC. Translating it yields CASSPPPGNLDEQFF.

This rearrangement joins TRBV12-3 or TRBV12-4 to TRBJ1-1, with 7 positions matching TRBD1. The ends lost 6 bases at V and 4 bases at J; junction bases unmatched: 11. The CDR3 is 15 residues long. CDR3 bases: TGTGCCAGCAGCCCCGAGGGGGCAGGGGGCACTGAAGCTTTCTTT. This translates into CASSPEGAGGTEAFF.

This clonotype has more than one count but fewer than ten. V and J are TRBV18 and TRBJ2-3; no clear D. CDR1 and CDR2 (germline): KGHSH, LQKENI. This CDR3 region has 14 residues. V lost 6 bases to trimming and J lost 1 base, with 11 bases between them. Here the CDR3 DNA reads TGTGCCAGCTCCACCAATGGCGGCACAGATACGCAGTATTTT. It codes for CASSTNGGTDTQYF.